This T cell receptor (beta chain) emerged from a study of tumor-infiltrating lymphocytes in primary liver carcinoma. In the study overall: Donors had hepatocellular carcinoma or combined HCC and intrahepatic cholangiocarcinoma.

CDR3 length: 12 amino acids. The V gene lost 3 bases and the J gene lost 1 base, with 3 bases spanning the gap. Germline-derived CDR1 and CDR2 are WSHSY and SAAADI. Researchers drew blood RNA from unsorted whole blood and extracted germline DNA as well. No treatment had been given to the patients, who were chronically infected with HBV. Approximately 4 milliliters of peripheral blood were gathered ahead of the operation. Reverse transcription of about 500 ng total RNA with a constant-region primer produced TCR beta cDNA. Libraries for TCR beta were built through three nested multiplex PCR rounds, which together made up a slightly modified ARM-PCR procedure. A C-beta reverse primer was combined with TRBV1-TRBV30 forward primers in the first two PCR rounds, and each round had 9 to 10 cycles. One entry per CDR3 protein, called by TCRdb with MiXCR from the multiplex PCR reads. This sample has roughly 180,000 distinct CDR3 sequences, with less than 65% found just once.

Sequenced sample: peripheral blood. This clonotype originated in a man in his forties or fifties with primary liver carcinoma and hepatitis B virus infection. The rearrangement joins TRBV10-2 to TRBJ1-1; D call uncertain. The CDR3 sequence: CASSEANTEAFF. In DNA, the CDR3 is TGCGCCAGCAGTGAAGCGAACACTGAAGCTTTCTTT.